This T cell receptor (beta chain) was profiled in a study of blood T cell repertoires in COVID-19. At the level of the study: COVID-19 samples, acute and convalescent, were from the United States, Italy and Spain.

Under the authors' procedure: It was from reference gene primer amplification that nucleated cell counts were estimated. Only in-frame clones appear in the TCRdb table, and some are missing; sequencing was by immunoSEQ multiplex PCR. The D gene and trimming were derived from the DNA, and the V and J assignments and clone size from that table. The table has tens of thousands of clones, about 92% seen once. V gave up 5 bases and J gave up 0 bases, with 9 bases separating them. This CDR3 has 15 residues. Looked up from germline, CDR1 is SGHKS and CDR2 is YYEKEE (reference sequence). The clonotype was recovered from a man between 60 and 75 years old with acute or convalescent COVID-19. The chain has TRBV5-5 and TRBJ2-6; D unclear. Sequencing used peripheral blood. CDR3 residues: CASSLENSGANVLTF. CDR3 coding DNA: TGTGCCAGCAGTTTAGAAAACTCTGGGGCCAACGTCCTGACTTTC.